This T cell receptor (beta chain) was recorded in a study of OX40 agonist ivuxolimab in advanced cancers. As for the study in general: Participants could have had prior anti-PD-1, anti-PD-L1 or anti-CTLA-4 therapy, and more than 35% had some.

The germline gives CDR1 MNHNS, CDR2 SASEGT. CDR3 length: 15 residues. V dropped 5 bases and J dropped 0 bases, with 12 bases sitting between them. Produced via immunoSEQ multiplex PCR; TCRdb's table is partial and in-frame only. In the table there are about 64,000 clones, roughly 89% of which are singletons. This clone was picked up a small number of times. The TCR originated in an adult with an advanced solid tumor such as melanoma, head and neck, liver or kidney cancer. Sequencing used CD4+ or CD8+ T cells sorted from blood, obtained in a trial of the OX40 agonist ivuxolimab. V usage is TRBV6-1 and J usage is TRBJ2-3; TRBD1 is a possible D gene (5 bases). The CDR3 DNA sequence: TGTGCCAGCAGTCATTTCGACAGCAGCACAGATACGCAGTATTTT. It codes for CASSHFDSSTDTQYF.